Listed below are T cell receptor beta chains from one sample, sequenced in a study of T cell changes during pregnancy in multiple sclerosis. TCRdb's table, derived via immunoSEQ multiplex PCR, lists solely in-frame clones and lacks some. The sample contains fewer than 70,000 clones, 80% to 95% of which appear only once. The sample in question was peripheral blood, obtained in the second trimester of pregnancy. The receptors originated from a female donor with multiple sclerosis, enrolled in a pregnancy study. Both conserved end residues are part of each CDR3. Each record gives: J gene, D gene, V gene, clone size, CDR3 protein, CDR3 DNA. The D gene is left open where the match is weak. Expanded clones are given a class, and other clones once, few, many or no size at all.

j_call: TRBJ1-1; d_call: TRBD1; v_call: TRBV25-1; clone_size: NA; cdr3_aa: CASSESVGTDTEAFF; cdr3_nt: TGTGCCAGCAGTGAGTCCGTGGGGACAGACACTGAAGCTTTCTTT
j_call: TRBJ2-7; d_call: NA; v_call: TRBV9; clone_size: NA; cdr3_aa: CASSFGTPYEQYF; cdr3_nt: TGTGCCAGCAGCTTCGGGACTCCCTACGAGCAGTACTTC
j_call: TRBJ1-5; d_call: NA; v_call: TRBV28; clone_size: NA; cdr3_aa: CASSLPSWEGPQPQHF; cdr3_nt: TGTGCCAGCAGTTTACCCTCGTGGGAGGGTCCTCAGCCCCAGCATTTT
j_call: TRBJ2-3; d_call: NA; v_call: TRBV27; clone_size: NA; cdr3_aa: CASNTGLLITDTQYF; cdr3_nt: TGTGCCAGCAACACAGGTTTGCTAATCACAGATACGCAGTATTTT
j_call: TRBJ2-5; d_call: NA; v_call: TRBV9; clone_size: NA; cdr3_aa: CASSLGETQYF; cdr3_nt: TGTGCCAGCAGCCTCGGGGAGACCCAGTACTTC
j_call: TRBJ2-1; d_call: NA; v_call: TRBV5-1; clone_size: few; cdr3_aa: CASSLGGRDNEQFF; cdr3_nt: TGCGCCAGCAGCTTGGGGGGCCGGGACAATGAGCAGTTCTTC
j_call: TRBJ2-7; d_call: NA; v_call: TRBV7-2; clone_size: NA; cdr3_aa: CASSFTYDNNAEQYF; cdr3_nt: TGTGCCAGCAGCTTTACATACGATAATAACGCCGAGCAGTACTTC
j_call: TRBJ1-2; d_call: NA; v_call: TRBV15; clone_size: NA; cdr3_aa: CATSRDSQGRGYTF; cdr3_nt: TGTGCCACCAGCAGAGATTCTCAGGGGCGAGGCTACACCTTC
j_call: TRBJ2-7; d_call: TRBD2; v_call: TRBV19; clone_size: NA; cdr3_aa: CASSTQREASYEQYF; cdr3_nt: TGTGCCAGTAGTACCCAGCGGGAGGCCTCCTACGAGCAGTACTTC
j_call: TRBJ2-2; d_call: NA; v_call: TRBV7-9; clone_size: NA; cdr3_aa: CASSLETAGELFF; cdr3_nt: TGTGCCAGCAGCTTAGAAACAGCCGGGGAGCTGTTTTTT
j_call: TRBJ2-7; d_call: TRBD2; v_call: TRBV2; clone_size: NA; cdr3_aa: CASSVGLALYEQYF; cdr3_nt: TGTGCCAGCAGTGTAGGACTAGCGCTCTACGAGCAGTACTTC
j_call: TRBJ1-4; d_call: NA; v_call: TRBV5-5; clone_size: NA; cdr3_aa: CASSLTVESPGANEKLFF; cdr3_nt: TGTGCCAGCAGCTTGACAGTGGAATCACCGGGGGCTAATGAAAAACTGTTTTTT
j_call: TRBJ2-7; d_call: TRBD1; v_call: TRBV2; clone_size: NA; cdr3_aa: CASRQRDSPSPEQYF; cdr3_nt: TGTGCCAGCAGGCAACGGGACAGCCCTTCTCCCGAGCAGTACTTC
j_call: TRBJ2-5; d_call: TRBD2; v_call: TRBV2; clone_size: NA; cdr3_aa: CASRWGLAGVETQYF; cdr3_nt: TGTGCCAGCAGATGGGGTCTAGCGGGAGTCGAGACCCAGTACTTC
j_call: TRBJ2-1; d_call: TRBD1; v_call: TRBV5-1; clone_size: NA; cdr3_aa: CASSFNRDSYNEQFF; cdr3_nt: TGCGCCAGCAGCTTCAACCGGGACAGCTACAATGAGCAGTTCTTC
j_call: TRBJ2-3; d_call: NA; v_call: TRBV2; clone_size: NA; cdr3_aa: CASSEGDSGGDTQYF; cdr3_nt: TGTGCCAGCAGTGAGGGTGATAGCGGTGGAGATACGCAGTATTTT
j_call: TRBJ2-2; d_call: TRBD1; v_call: TRBV29-1; clone_size: NA; cdr3_aa: CSVAAGGTGGELFF; cdr3_nt: TGCAGCGTTGCGGCAGGGGGCACGGGCGGGGAGCTGTTTTTT
j_call: TRBJ2-5; d_call: NA; v_call: TRBV9; clone_size: few; cdr3_aa: CASSGTGVPSMETQYF; cdr3_nt: TGTGCCAGCAGCGGAACGGGAGTACCGTCGATGGAGACCCAGTACTTC
j_call: TRBJ1-2; d_call: TRBD1; v_call: TRBV5-5; clone_size: NA; cdr3_aa: CASSSTRLRDSFYGYTF; cdr3_nt: TGTGCCAGCAGCTCTACGCGACTCCGGGACAGTTTCTATGGCTACACCTTC
j_call: TRBJ1-2; d_call: NA; v_call: TRBV7-6; clone_size: NA; cdr3_aa: CASSFRATNGGYTF; cdr3_nt: TGTGCCAGCAGCTTTCGGGCGACTAACGGTGGCTACACCTTC
j_call: TRBJ1-1; d_call: TRBD1; v_call: TRBV19; clone_size: NA; cdr3_aa: CASSTGTGGTTEAFF; cdr3_nt: TGTGCCAGTAGTACTGGGACAGGGGGAACCACTGAAGCTTTCTTT
j_call: TRBJ1-2; d_call: NA; v_call: TRBV21-1; clone_size: NA; cdr3_aa: CASSKWGGGTGGASYGYTF; cdr3_nt: NA
j_call: TRBJ2-3; d_call: NA; v_call: TRBV13; clone_size: NA; cdr3_aa: CASFLGGSTDTQYF; cdr3_nt: TGTGCCAGCTTTTTAGGCGGGAGCACAGATACGCAGTATTTT
j_call: TRBJ2-1; d_call: NA; v_call: TRBV29-1; clone_size: once; cdr3_aa: CSVRPATREFF; cdr3_nt: TGCAGCGTCAGGCCAGCGACTAGGGAGTTCTTC
j_call: TRBJ2-7; d_call: NA; v_call: TRBV19; clone_size: NA; cdr3_aa: CASTNTGNPYEQYF; cdr3_nt: TGTGCCAGTACCAATACAGGAAATCCCTACGAGCAGTACTTC
j_call: TRBJ2-2; d_call: TRBD2; v_call: TRBV7-9; clone_size: NA; cdr3_aa: CASRPGTSNTGELFF; cdr3_nt: TGTGCCAGCAGGCCCGGGACTAGTAACACCGGGGAGCTGTTTTTT
j_call: TRBJ1-1; d_call: NA; v_call: TRBV29-1; clone_size: NA; cdr3_aa: CSVPGTYTEAFF; cdr3_nt: TGCAGCGTTCCAGGAACCTACACTGAAGCTTTCTTT
j_call: TRBJ2-6; d_call: TRBD1; v_call: TRBV28; clone_size: NA; cdr3_aa: CASSTGGGGSGANVLTF; cdr3_nt: TGTGCCAGCAGTACAGGGGGCGGAGGGTCTGGGGCCAACGTCCTGACTTTC
j_call: TRBJ2-3; d_call: TRBD2; v_call: TRBV29-1; clone_size: NA; cdr3_aa: CSVDFGGGRAGDTQYF; cdr3_nt: TGCAGCGTTGATTTTGGTGGTGGGAGGGCCGGGGATACGCAGTATTTT
j_call: TRBJ2-1; d_call: NA; v_call: TRBV6-5; clone_size: NA; cdr3_aa: CASSYGAVSYNEQFF; cdr3_nt: TGTGCCAGCAGTTACGGGGCAGTATCCTACAATGAGCAGTTCTTC
j_call: TRBJ1-1; d_call: NA; v_call: TRBV4-1; clone_size: NA; cdr3_aa: CASSQDYRGNTEAFF; cdr3_nt: TGCGCCAGCAGCCAAGATTATCGGGGGAACACTGAAGCTTTCTTT
j_call: TRBJ1-1; d_call: NA; v_call: TRBV28; clone_size: NA; cdr3_aa: CASSIGQNTEAFF; cdr3_nt: TGTGCCAGCAGCATCGGACAGAACACTGAAGCTTTCTTT
j_call: TRBJ1-2; d_call: NA; v_call: TRBV6-5; clone_size: NA; cdr3_aa: CASSPFTFYGYTF; cdr3_nt: TGTGCCAGCAGCCCCTTCACTTTCTATGGCTACACCTTC